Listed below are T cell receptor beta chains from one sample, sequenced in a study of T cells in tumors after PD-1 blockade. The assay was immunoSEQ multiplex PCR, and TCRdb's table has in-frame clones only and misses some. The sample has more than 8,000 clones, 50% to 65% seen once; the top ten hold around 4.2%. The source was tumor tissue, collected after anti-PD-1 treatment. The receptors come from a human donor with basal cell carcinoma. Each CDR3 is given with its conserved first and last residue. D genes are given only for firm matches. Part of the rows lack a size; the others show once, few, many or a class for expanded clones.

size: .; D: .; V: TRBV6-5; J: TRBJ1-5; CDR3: CASGQVGQPQHF; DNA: TGTGCCAGCGGGCAGGTCGGTCAGCCCCAGCATTTT
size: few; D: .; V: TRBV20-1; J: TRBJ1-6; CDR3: CSASGTRGNRGDSPLHF; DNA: TGCAGTGCTAGTGGAACCAGGGGCAACCGTGGGGATTCACCCCTCCACTTT
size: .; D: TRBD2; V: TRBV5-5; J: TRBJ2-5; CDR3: CASSRSGAKAGGQETQYF; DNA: TGTGCCAGCAGTCGAAGCGGGGCCAAAGCCGGCGGCCAAGAGACCCAGTACTTC
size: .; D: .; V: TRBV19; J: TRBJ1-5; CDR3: CASSSGEQPQHF; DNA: TGTGCCAGTAGTTCAGGGGAACAGCCCCAGCATTTT
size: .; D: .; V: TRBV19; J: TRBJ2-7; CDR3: CASSIGGWVTTYEQYF; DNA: TGTGCCAGTAGTATCGGCGGTTGGGTAACAACCTACGAGCAGTACTTC
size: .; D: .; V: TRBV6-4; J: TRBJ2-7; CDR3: CASITPYEQYF; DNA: TGTGCCAGCATTACCCCCTACGAGCAGTACTTC
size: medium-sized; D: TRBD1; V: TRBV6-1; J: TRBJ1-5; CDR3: CASSDAWTGEQPQHF; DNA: TGTGCCAGCAGTGATGCTTGGACAGGGGAACAGCCCCAGCATTTT
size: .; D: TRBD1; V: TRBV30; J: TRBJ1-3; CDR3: CAWRKPGTGGAGGNTIYF; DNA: TGTGCCTGGAGAAAACCCGGGACAGGGGGCGCGGGAGGAAACACCATATATTTT
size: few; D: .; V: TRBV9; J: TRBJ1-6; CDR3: CASSIGTAADNSPLHF; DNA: TGTGCCAGCAGCATCGGGACCGCAGCGGATAATTCACCCCTCCACTTT
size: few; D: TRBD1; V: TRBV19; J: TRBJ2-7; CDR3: CASSKQGANSAREQYF; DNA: TGTGCCAGTAGTAAGCAGGGGGCGAATTCGGCTCGGGAGCAGTACTTC
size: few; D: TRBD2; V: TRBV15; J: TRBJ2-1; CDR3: CATSRVFGGGYNEQFF; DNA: TGTGCCACCAGCAGAGTTTTTGGGGGGGGATACAATGAGCAGTTCTTC
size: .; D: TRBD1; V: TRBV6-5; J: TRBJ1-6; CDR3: CASTMGQLNSPLHF; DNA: TGTGCCAGCACTATGGGACAGCTGAATTCACCCCTCCACTTT